This record looks at one T cell receptor beta chain sequence and its context. The antigen is unknown. Recently diagnosed hyperthyroidism of less than 2 months' duration affected patients aged 18 to 65. This sample is drawn from a study of T cells in Graves' hyperthyroidism and ophthalmopathy. The study's findings and limits: Ophthalmopathy, as predicted by the model, came a median around 6.7 months after the prediction. Among thyroid clonotypes expanded above 0.001, most also appeared in blood.

After removal of 1 base from V and 7 bases from J, the junction contained 10 bases not matched to a gene. From germline, CDR1 is SGDLS and CDR2 YYNGEE. The CDR3 has 16 amino acids. Amplified TCR beta CDR3 regions came from RNA transcripts. The HTBI primer set served for first-round RT-PCR of the TCR CDR3. MiXCR, run by TCRdb on the multiplex PCR reads, gives a single entry per CDR3 protein. The sample comprises hundreds of thousands of distinct CDR3 sequences, 35% to 40% of which are singletons, and approximately 8.7% rests with the top ten. This receptor was identified in a man aged 18-30 years with Graves' hyperthyroidism. Sample: blood. This chain connects TRBV9 to TRBJ2-2; 7 bases align to TRBD1. DNA for the CDR3: TGTGCCAGCAGCGTACGGCCGACACAGGGGAACGGGGAGCTGTTTTTT. It encodes CASSVRPTQGNGELFF.